The next 2 T cell receptor beta chains were all read from a single sample in a study of CD8+CD57+ T cells in acquired aplastic anemia. Genomic DNA provided the template from which TCR beta VDJ and CDR3 profiles were obtained. MiXCR, applied by TCRdb to the reads, yields one record per CDR3 protein. In the table there are roughly 180,000 distinct CDR3 sequences, roughly 65% of which are singletons. Sequenced patients had shown CD8+CD57+ cell expansion by flow cytometry. Specimen: sorted CD4+, CD8+, or CD8+CD57+ T cells (not recorded which) from PBMCs. These receptor sequences come from a human donor with aplastic anemia.

The V gene is TRBV5-6, the J gene TRBJ2-5, with 7 bases matching TRBD2. Germline lookup yields CDR1 SGHDT and CDR2 YYEEEE. The CDR3 contains 13 residues. V dropped 2 bases and J dropped 5; count of bases not matched to a gene: 3. CDR3 sequence: CASSFASGETQYF. The CDR3 DNA reads TGTGCCAGCAGCTTTGCTAGCGGTGAGACCCAGTACTTC.

This chain links TRBV6-6 with TRBJ1-2; D may be TRBD1 (5 bases). Germline-derived CDR1 and CDR2 are MNHNY and SVGAGI (reference sequence). Trimming removed 0 bases from V and 3 bases from J, with 14 bases in between. This CDR3 contains 16 residues. CDR3: CASSYSGPTDDYGYTF. CDR3 nucleotide sequence: TGTGCCAGCAGTTACTCAGGACCGACAGACGACTATGGCTACACCTTC.